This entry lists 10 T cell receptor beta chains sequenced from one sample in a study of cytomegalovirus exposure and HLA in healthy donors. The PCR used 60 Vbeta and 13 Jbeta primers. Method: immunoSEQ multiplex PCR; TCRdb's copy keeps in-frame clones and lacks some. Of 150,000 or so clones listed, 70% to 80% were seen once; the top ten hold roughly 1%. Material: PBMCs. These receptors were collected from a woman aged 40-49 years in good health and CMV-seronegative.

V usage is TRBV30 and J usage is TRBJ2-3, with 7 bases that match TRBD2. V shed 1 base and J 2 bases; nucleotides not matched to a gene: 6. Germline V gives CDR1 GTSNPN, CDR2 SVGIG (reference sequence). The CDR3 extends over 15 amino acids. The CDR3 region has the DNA TGTGCCTGGAGTGGGGGGGGACGGTCCACAGATACGCAGTATTTT. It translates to CAWSGGGRSTDTQYF.

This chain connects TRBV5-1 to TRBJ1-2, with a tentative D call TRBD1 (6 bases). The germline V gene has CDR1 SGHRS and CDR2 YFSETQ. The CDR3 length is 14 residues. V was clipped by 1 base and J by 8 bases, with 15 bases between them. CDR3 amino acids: CASSLSGGRDGYTF. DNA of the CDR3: TGCGCCAGCAGCTTGAGCGGGGGGCGCGACGGCTACACCTTC.

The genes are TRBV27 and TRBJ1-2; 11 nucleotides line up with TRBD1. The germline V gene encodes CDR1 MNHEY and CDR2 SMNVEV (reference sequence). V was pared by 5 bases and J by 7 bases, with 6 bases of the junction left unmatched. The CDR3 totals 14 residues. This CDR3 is CASSPGQGVGGYTF. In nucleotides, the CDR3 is TGTGCCAGCAGTCCGGGACAGGGGGTAGGTGGCTACACCTTC.

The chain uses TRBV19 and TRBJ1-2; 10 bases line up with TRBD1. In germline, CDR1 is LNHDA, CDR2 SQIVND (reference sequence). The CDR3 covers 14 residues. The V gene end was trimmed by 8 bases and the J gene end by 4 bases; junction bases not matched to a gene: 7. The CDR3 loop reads CASCPDRGSYGYTF. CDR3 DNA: TGTGCCAGTTGCCCGGACAGGGGGAGCTATGGCTACACCTTC.

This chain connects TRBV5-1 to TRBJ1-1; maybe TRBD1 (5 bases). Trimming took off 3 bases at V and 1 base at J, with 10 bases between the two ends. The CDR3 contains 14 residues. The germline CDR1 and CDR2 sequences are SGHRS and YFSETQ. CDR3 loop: CASSWGDGNTEAFF. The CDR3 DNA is TGCGCCAGCAGCTGGGGGGATGGGAACACTGAAGCTTTCTTT. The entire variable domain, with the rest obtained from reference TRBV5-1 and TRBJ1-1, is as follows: KAGVTQTPRYLIKTRGQQVTLSCSPISGHRSVSWYQQTPGQGLQFLFEYFSETQRNKGNFPGRFSGRQFSNSRSEMNVSTLELGDSALYLCASSWGDGNTEAFFGQGTRLTVV.

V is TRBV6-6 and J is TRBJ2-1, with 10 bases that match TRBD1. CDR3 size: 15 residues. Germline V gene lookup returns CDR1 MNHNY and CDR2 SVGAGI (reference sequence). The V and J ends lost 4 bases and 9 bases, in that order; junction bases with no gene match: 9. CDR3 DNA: TGTGCCAGCAGTTTAGGGACAGGGGACGTGAGTGAGCAGTTCTTC. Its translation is CASSLGTGDVSEQFF.

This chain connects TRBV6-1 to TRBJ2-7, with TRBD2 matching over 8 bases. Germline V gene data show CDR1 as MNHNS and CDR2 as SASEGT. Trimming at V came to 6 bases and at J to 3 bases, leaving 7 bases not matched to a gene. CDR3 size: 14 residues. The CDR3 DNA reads TGTGCCAGCAGCCAGAGCGGGAGAGGCTACGAGCAGTACTTC. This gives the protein CASSQSGRGYEQYF.

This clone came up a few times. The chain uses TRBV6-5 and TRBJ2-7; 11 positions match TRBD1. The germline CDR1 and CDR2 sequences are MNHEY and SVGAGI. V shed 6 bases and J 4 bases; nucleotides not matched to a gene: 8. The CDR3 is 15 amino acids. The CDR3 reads CASSLQGQGAYEQYF. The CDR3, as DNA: TGTGCCAGCAGCCTTCAAGGACAGGGGGCTTACGAGCAGTACTTC.

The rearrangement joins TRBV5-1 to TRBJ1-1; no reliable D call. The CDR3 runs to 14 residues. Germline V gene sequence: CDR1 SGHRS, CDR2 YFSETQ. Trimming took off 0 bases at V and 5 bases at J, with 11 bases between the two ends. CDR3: CASSLAGIGTEAFF. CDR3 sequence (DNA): TGCGCCAGCAGCTTGGCGGGAATTGGGACTGAAGCTTTCTTT.

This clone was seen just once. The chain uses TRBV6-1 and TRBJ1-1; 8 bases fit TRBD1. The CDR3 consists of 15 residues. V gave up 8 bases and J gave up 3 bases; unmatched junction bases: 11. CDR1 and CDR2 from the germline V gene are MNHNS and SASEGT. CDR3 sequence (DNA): TGTGCCAGCCCCACCACCCAGGGGGCTCACACTGAAGCTTTCTTT. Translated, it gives CASPTTQGAHTEAFF.